This TCR beta chain comes out of a study of blood T cell repertoires in COVID-19. Study-wide background: Acute and convalescent COVID-19 specimens originated in the United States, Italy and Spain. Nucleic acid was either cDNA or gDNA, and it came from T cells, B-cell-depleted T cells, or PBMCs.

The CDR3 covers 15 residues. The ends were cut back, 2 bases at V and 4 bases at J, with 14 bases in the middle. The germline V gene encodes CDR1 GTSNPN and CDR2 SVGIG (reference sequence). Per the authors' pipeline: Using reference gene primer amplification, nucleated cell counts were estimated. Sequencing was performed with immunoSEQ multiplex PCR; in TCRdb, only in-frame clones are kept and a portion is missing. The V and J calls and clone size are taken from that table; D and trimming were inferred from the DNA. This sample has 90,000 or so clones, with about 70% found just once. Sequencing input: peripheral blood. The V call is TRBV30, the J call TRBJ1-4; D not resolved. The clonotype comes from a woman aged 60-70 years in a cohort sampled during active or convalescent COVID-19. CDR3 DNA: TGTGCCTGGAGTAAAAAACAGCTATTTAATGAAAAACTGTTTTTT. Translated: CAWSKKQLFNEKLFF. The whole variable domain, filled in from reference TRBV30 and TRBJ1-4, reads SQTIHQWPATLVQPVGSPLSLECTVEGTSNPNLYWYRQAAGRGLQLLFYSVGIGQISSEVPQNLSASRPQDRQFILSSKKLLLSDSGFYLCAWSKKQLFNEKLFFGSGTQLSVL.